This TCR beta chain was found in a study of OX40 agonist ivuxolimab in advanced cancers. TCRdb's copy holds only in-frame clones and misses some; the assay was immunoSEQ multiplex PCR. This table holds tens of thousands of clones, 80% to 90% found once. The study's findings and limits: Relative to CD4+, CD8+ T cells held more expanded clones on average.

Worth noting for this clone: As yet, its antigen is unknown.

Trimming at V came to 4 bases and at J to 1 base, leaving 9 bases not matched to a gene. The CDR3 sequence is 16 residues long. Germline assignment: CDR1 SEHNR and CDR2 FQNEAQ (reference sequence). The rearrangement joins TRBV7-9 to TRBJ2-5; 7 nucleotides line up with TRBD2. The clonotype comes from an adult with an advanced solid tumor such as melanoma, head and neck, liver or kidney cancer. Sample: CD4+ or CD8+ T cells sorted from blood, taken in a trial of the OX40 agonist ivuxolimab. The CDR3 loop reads CASSSARTRVQETQYF. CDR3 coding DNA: TGTGCCAGCAGCTCGGCCCGGACTAGAGTCCAAGAGACCCAGTACTTC. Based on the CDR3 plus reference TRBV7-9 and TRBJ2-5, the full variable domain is DTGVSQNPRHKITKRGQNVTFRCDPISEHNRLYWYRQTLGQGPEFLTYFQNEAQLEKSRLLSDRFSAERPKGSFSTLEIQRTEQGDSAMYLCASSSARTRVQETQYFGPGTRLLVL.